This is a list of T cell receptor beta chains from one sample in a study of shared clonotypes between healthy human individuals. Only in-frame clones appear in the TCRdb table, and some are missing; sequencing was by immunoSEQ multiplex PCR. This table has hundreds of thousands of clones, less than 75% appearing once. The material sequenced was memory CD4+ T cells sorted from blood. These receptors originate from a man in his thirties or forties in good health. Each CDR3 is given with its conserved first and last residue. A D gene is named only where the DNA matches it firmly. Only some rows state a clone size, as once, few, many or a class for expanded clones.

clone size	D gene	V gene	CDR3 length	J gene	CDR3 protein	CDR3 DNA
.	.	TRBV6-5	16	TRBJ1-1	CASSSPGGRGNTEAFF	TGTGCCAGCAGTTCCCCTGGGGGGCGCGGGAACACTGAAGCTTTCTTT
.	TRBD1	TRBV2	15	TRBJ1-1	CASSQGARGNTEAFF	TGTGCCAGCAGCCAGGGGGCGCGCGGGAACACTGAAGCTTTCTTT
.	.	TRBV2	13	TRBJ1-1	CASSVGAGTEAFF	TGTGCCAGCAGTGTTGGGGCGGGGACTGAAGCTTTCTTT
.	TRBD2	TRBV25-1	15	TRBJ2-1	CASSETGGLYNEQFF	TGTGCCAGCAGTGAGACGGGAGGGCTCTACAATGAGCAGTTCTTC
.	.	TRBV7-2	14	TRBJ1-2	CASSLIGEVYGYTF	TGTGCCAGCAGCTTAATAGGGGAGGTCTATGGCTACACCTTC
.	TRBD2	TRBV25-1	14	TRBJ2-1	CASRTSGVYNEQFF	TGTGCCAGCAGAACTAGCGGGGTTTACAATGAGCAGTTCTTC
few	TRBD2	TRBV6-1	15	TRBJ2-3	CASSIQVAGADTQYF	TGTGCCAGCAGTATACAGGTAGCGGGAGCAGATACGCAGTATTTT
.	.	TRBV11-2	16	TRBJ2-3	CASSSTGGVRTDTQYF	TGTGCCAGCAGCTCGACCGGGGGAGTCCGCACAGATACGCAGTATTTT
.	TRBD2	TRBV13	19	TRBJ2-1	CASRSSSGRTGPTYNEQFF	TGTGCCAGCAGGAGTAGTAGCGGGAGGACTGGTCCCACATACAATGAGCAGTTCTTC
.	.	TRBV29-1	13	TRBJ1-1	CSVAVRGSTEAFF	TGCAGCGTTGCCGTCAGGGGTTCCACTGAAGCTTTCTTT
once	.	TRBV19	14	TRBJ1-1	CASSIFRGDTEAFF	TGTGCCAGTAGTATATTTCGGGGTGACACTGAAGCTTTCTTT
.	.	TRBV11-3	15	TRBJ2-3	CASSTGTSSTDTQYF	TGTGCCAGCAGCACCGGGACTTCTAGCACAGATACGCAGTATTTT
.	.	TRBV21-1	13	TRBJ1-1	CARPYMQGTEAFF	TGTGCCCGACCGTATATGCAGGGCACTGAAGCTTTCTTT
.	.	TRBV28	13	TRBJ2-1	CASRQGNGDEQFF	TGTGCCAGCAGACAGGGAAATGGCGATGAGCAGTTCTTC
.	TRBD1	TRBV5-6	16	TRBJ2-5	CASSLTGGIGQETQYF	TGTGCCAGCAGCTTAACAGGGGGTATAGGTCAAGAGACCCAGTACTTC
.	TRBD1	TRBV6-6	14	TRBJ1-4	CASSPGQINEKLFF	TGTGCCAGCAGCCCGGGACAGATTAATGAAAAACTGTTTTTT
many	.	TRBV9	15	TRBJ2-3	CASSVIGQLTDTQYF	TGTGCCAGCAGCGTAATTGGACAGCTCACAGATACGCAGTATTTT
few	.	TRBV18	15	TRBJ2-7	CASSPGGGSSYEQYF	TGTGCCAGCTCACCGGGAGGGGGGAGCTCCTACGAGCAGTACTTC
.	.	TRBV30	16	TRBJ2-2	CAWSVFRDFLTGELFF	TGTGCCTGGAGTGTATTCCGGGACTTCTTAACCGGGGAGCTGTTTTTT
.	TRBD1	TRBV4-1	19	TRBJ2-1	CASSPAGQGSPSSYNEQFF	TGCGCCAGCAGCCCCGCGGGACAGGGGTCCCCGAGCTCCTACAATGAGCAGTTCTTC
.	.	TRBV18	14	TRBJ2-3	CASSPGGGTDTQYF	TGTGCCAGCTCACCAGGGGGCGGCACAGATACGCAGTATTTT
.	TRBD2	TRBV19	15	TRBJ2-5	CASSIDTSGQETQYF	TGTGCCAGTAGTATAGATACTAGCGGACAAGAGACCCAGTACTTC
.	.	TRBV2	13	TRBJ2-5	CASSATGQETQYF	TGTGCCAGCAGTGCGACAGGTCAAGAGACCCAGTACTTC
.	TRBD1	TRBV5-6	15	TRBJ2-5	CASSLAGQSQETQYF	TGTGCCAGCAGCTTGGCGGGACAGTCGCAAGAGACCCAGTACTTC
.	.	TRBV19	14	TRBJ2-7	CASSRGFKDYEQYF	TGTGCCAGTTCGCGGGGTTTCAAAGATTACGAGCAGTACTTC
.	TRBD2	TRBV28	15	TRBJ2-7	CASRSPLAGDYEQYF	TGTGCCAGCAGGAGCCCTCTAGCGGGAGATTACGAGCAGTACTTC
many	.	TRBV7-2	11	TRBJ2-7	CASSFFYEQYF	TGTGCCAGCAGCTTTTTCTACGAGCAGTACTTC
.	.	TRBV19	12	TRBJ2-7	CASSDRAYEQYF	TGTGCCAGTAGTGATAGGGCTTACGAGCAGTACTTC
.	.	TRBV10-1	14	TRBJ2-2	CASSERRQSGELFF	TGCGCCAGCAGTGAGAGGCGGCAGTCCGGGGAGCTGTTTTTT
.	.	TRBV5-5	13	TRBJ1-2	CASSLFGGGGYTF	TGTGCCAGCAGCTTGTTCGGGGGAGGTGGCTACACCTTC
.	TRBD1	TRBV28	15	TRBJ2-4	CASSGTGTTKNIQYF	TGTGCCAGCAGTGGGACAGGGACAACCAAAAACATTCAGTACTTC
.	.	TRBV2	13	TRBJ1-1	CASSENLNTEAFF	TGTGCCAGCAGTGAAAATCTGAACACTGAAGCTTTCTTT